These 27 T cell receptor beta chains originate from one sample sequenced in a study of CD8+ T cells in alopecia areata. Following RNA extraction, reverse transcription yielded cDNA that acted as the sequencing template. Measured with immunoSEQ multiplex PCR; TCRdb has only the in-frame clones, and not every one. There are 130,000 to 150,000 clones in the sample; roughly half occur only once, and roughly 0.92% lies in the top ten. The sequenced sample was CD4+ T cells sorted from blood, obtained at week 0. The receptor source for this set is a human donor with alopecia areata.

The V gene is TRBV2, the J gene TRBJ1-2; the match to TRBD1 covers 7 bases. This CDR3 has 12 residues. Germline assignment: CDR1 SNHLY and CDR2 FYNNEI. The J segment lost 4 bases and the V segment lost 6 bases, leaving 2 bases of the junction unmatched. DNA for the CDR3: TGTGCCAGCAGCGGGGACAGCTATGGCTACACCTTC. As protein: CASSGDSYGYTF. Drawing the rest from reference TRBV2 and TRBJ1-2, the complete variable domain is EPEVTQTPSHQVTQMGQEVILRCVPISNHLYFYWYRQILGQKVEFLVSFYNNEISEKSEIFDDQFSVERPDGSNFTLKIRSTKLEDSAMYFCASSGDSYGYTFGSGTRLTVV.

There are a few counts of this clone. The gene calls are TRBV4-1 and TRBJ1-2, with TRBD1 matching over 9 bases. This CDR3 region has 13 residues. CDR1 and CDR2 from the germline V gene are MGHRA and YSYEKL. Germline trimming cut 0 bases from V and 12 bases from J; bases unmatched to any gene: 5. CDR3 sequence (DNA): TGCGCCAGCAGCCAAGATGAGGGGGACAGGGACACCTTC. It codes for CASSQDEGDRDTF.

The rearrangement links TRBV29-1 to TRBJ1-4; 7 bases fit TRBD1. The J segment lost 2 bases and the V segment lost 6 bases, leaving 9 bases of the junction unmatched. Looked up from germline, CDR1 is SQVTM and CDR2 is ANQGSEA. CDR3 length: 15 residues. CDR3 sequence: CSVFTLQGTNEKLFF. CDR3 nucleotides: TGCAGCGTCTTCACATTACAGGGGACTAATGAAAAACTGTTTTTT.

This clone was seen a few times. V gene TRBV27 combines with J gene TRBJ2-7; D uncertain. The CDR3 consists of 15 residues. Germline lookup yields CDR1 MNHEY and CDR2 SMNVEV (reference sequence). V lost 0 bases, J lost 5 bases, and 14 bases lay in between. The CDR3 protein is CASSLSGFQGHEQYF. DNA for the CDR3: TGTGCCAGCAGTTTATCGGGATTTCAAGGCCACGAGCAGTACTTC.

This clone showed up just a few times. This rearrangement joins TRBV5-1 to TRBJ1-3; D not resolved. Looked up from germline, CDR1 is SGHRS and CDR2 is YFSETQ. Between the trimmed V and J ends, which lost 4 bases and 2 bases, there was a span of 13 bases. This CDR3 contains 15 residues. The CDR3 DNA follows: TGCGCCAGCAGCCCCCACCTGGGAGCTGGAAACACCATATATTTT. Amino acids: CASSPHLGAGNTIYF.

The rearrangement uses TRBV10-3 and TRBJ1-2, with D maybe TRBD1 (5 bases). CDR3 size: 11 residues. Germline V gene lookup returns CDR1 ENHRY and CDR2 SYGVKD. The germline V and J ends were trimmed by 8 bases and 8 bases, with 12 bases remaining between them. The CDR3, as DNA: TGTGCCATCGGGGACGTTGGCGGCTACACCTTC. As protein: CAIGDVGGYTF.

This clone was seen a handful of times. The chain couples TRBV6-1 to TRBJ2-5, with 7 positions matching TRBD2. V lost 4 bases, J lost 5 bases, and 7 bases stayed unmatched. Germline V gene data show CDR1 as MNHNS and CDR2 as SASEGT. There are 14 residues in the CDR3. CDR3: CASSGLAAGETQYF. The CDR3 coding sequence is TGTGCCAGCAGTGGACTAGCCGCCGGGGAGACCCAGTACTTC.

This clone was observed a few times. The same CDR3 also results from other DNA sequences found in this sample. The chain employs TRBV2 and TRBJ1-5, with 7 bases lining up with TRBD1. J was trimmed by 4 bases and V by 6 bases; bases with no gene match: 3. Germline loops: CDR1 SNHLY, CDR2 FYNNEI. CDR3 length: 13 amino acids. As DNA, the CDR3 is TGTGCCAGCAGGGGGGACAGTAATCAGCCCCAGCATTTT. As protein: CASRGDSNQPQHF. Combining the CDR3 with reference TRBV2 and TRBJ1-5 gives the whole variable domain EPEVTQTPSHQVTQMGQEVILRCVPISNHLYFYWYRQILGQKVEFLVSFYNNEISEKSEIFDDQFSVERPDGSNFTLKIRSTKLEDSAMYFCASRGDSNQPQHFGDGTRLSIL.

The rearrangement joins TRBV4-3 to TRBJ2-2, with D hard to call. CDR1 is LGHNA and CDR2 is YSLEER in the germline V gene. V was pared by 0 bases and J by 1 base, with 12 bases between. The CDR3 length is 17 residues. The CDR3 reads CASSQDPGAGNTGELFF. CDR3 DNA sequence: TGCGCCAGCAGCCAAGATCCGGGTGCAGGGAACACCGGGGAGCTGTTTTTT.

The V call is TRBV29-1, the J call TRBJ2-7; D is uncertain. The CDR3 is made up of 13 amino acids. Germline V gene data show CDR1 as SQVTM and CDR2 as ANQGSEA. With 4 bases removed from V and 0 bases from J, the gap between germline ends came to 10 bases. The CDR3 region is CSVVLASSYEQYF. The CDR3 DNA sequence: TGCAGCGTTGTATTAGCTAGCTCCTACGAGCAGTACTTC.

The chain recombines TRBV5-4 with TRBJ2-7; TRBD1 might be the D (6 bases). Between the trimmed V and J ends, which lost 1 base and 1 base, there was a span of 12 bases. The germline V gene has CDR1 SGHNT and CDR2 YYREEE (reference sequence). CDR3 length: 15 residues. The CDR3 sequence is CASSLQGRGSYEQYF. DNA of the CDR3: TGTGCCAGCAGCTTGCAGGGGCGAGGGTCCTACGAGCAGTACTTC. Filled out from reference TRBV5-4 and TRBJ2-7, the complete variable domain reads ETGVTQSPTHLIKTRGQQVTLRCSSQSGHNTVSWYQQALGQGPQFIFQYYREEENGRGNFPPRFSGLQFPNYSSELNVNALELDDSALYLCASSLQGRGSYEQYFGPGTRLTVT.

This clone has a handful of counts. This CDR3 is also generated by other DNA sequences in the sample. The chain employs TRBV29-1 and TRBJ2-5; TRBD1 is a possible D gene (5 bases). The CDR3 contains 12 residues. The V end was cut by 4 bases, the J end by 2 bases, with 8 bases between. Per germline, CDR1 SQVTM and CDR2 ANQGSEA. Written as DNA, the CDR3 is TGCAGCGTTGGGCAGGGACAAGAGACCCAGTACTTC. Residues: CSVGQGQETQYF. The variable domain in full, completed from reference TRBV29-1 and TRBJ2-5, reads SAVISQKPSRDICQRGTSLTIQCQVDSQVTMMFWYRQQPGQSLTLIATANQGSEATYESGFVIDKFPISRPNLTFSTLTVSNMSPEDSSIYLCSVGQGQETQYFGPGTRLLVL.

The chain joins TRBV29-1 to TRBJ2-5; D is tentatively TRBD1 or TRBD2 (5 bases each). V was shortened by 4 bases and J by 1 base, with 7 bases between the two germline ends. Germline values: CDR1 SQVTM, CDR2 ANQGSEA. The CDR3 sequence is 12 residues long. The CDR3 DNA is TGCAGCGTTGTGGGGGTCCAAGAGACCCAGTACTTC. This codes for CSVVGVQETQYF.

This clone showed up just once. The rearrangement links TRBV23-1 to TRBJ2-7; D not resolved. TRBV23-1 is given ORF status, its function remaining uncertain. The V end was cut by 4 bases, the J end by 3 bases, with 13 bases between. The CDR3 is made up of 14 amino acids. Here the CDR3 reads CASSRSYLFYEQYF. CDR3 sequence (DNA): TGCGCCAGCAGTCGGAGCTACCTATTCTACGAGCAGTACTTC.

This sequence joins TRBV19 and TRBJ2-5, with TRBD2 as a possible D gene (6 bases). Germline assignment: CDR1 LNHDA and CDR2 SQIVND (reference sequence). The CDR3 is 14 residues long. V was shortened by 10 bases and J by 4 bases, with 19 bases between the two germline ends. The CDR3, as DNA: TGTGCCACCTCATCGTACCGGGGAGGAGAGACCCAGTACTTC. It is translated as CATSSYRGGETQYF.

The chain couples TRBV30 to TRBJ1-1; D ambiguous. Germline lookup yields CDR1 GTSNPN and CDR2 SVGIG (reference sequence). This CDR3 contains 12 residues. Trimming shortened V by 7 bases and J by 1 base, and 10 bases separated the two germline ends. The CDR3 spells CAFPGRNTEAFF. CDR3 coding DNA: TGTGCCTTCCCGGGGAGGAACACTGAAGCTTTCTTT.

In this sample, this clone turned up many times. The rearrangement joins TRBV7-2 to TRBJ1-4; possibly TRBD1 for D (5 bases). Per the germline V gene, CDR1 is SGHTA and CDR2 is FQGNSA. V was trimmed by 3 bases and J by 13 bases, leaving 12 bases between them. This CDR3 has 12 residues. CDR3 bases: TGTGCCAGCAGCTTGCTAAGGGACCTACTGTTTTTT. Translation gives CASSLLRDLLFF.

The rearrangement uses TRBV30 and TRBJ2-5; TRBD2 might be the D (5 bases). CDR1 GTSNPN and CDR2 SVGIG come from the germline V gene (reference sequence). Deletions cut 4 bases from V and 2 bases from J, with 11 bases between. The CDR3 is 13 amino acids. The chain's CDR3 is CAWTIGVQETQYF. The CDR3 coding sequence is TGTGCCTGGACTATCGGGGTGCAAGAGACCCAGTACTTC. Drawing the rest from reference TRBV30 and TRBJ2-5, the complete variable domain is SQTIHQWPATLVQPVGSPLSLECTVEGTSNPNLYWYRQAAGRGLQLLFYSVGIGQISSEVPQNLSASRPQDRQFILSSKKLLLSDSGFYLCAWTIGVQETQYFGPGTRLLVL.

The rearrangement joins TRBV19 to TRBJ2-1; 10 nucleotides match TRBD2. Trimming removed 4 bases from V and 6 bases from J; junction bases left unmatched: 9. CDR3 length: 16 amino acids. The germline V gene encodes CDR1 LNHDA and CDR2 SQIVND (reference sequence). DNA for the CDR3: TGTGCCAGTAGTACTCACACTAGCGGGATCTCCAATGAGCAGTTCTTC. Translation gives CASSTHTSGISNEQFF.

Only one count was recorded for this clone. This chain links TRBV2 with TRBJ1-3, with D maybe TRBD1 (5 bases). This CDR3 region has 15 residues. The germline V gene encodes CDR1 SNHLY and CDR2 FYNNEI. The V gene lost 4 bases and the J gene lost 0 bases, with 10 bases spanning the gap. The CDR3 region is CASSASGRSGNTIYF. The CDR3 DNA sequence: TGTGCCAGCAGTGCCTCGGGACGCTCTGGAAACACCATATATTTT.

V usage is TRBV7-9 and J usage is TRBJ1-2; D is unresolved. Germline CDR1 SEHNR, CDR2 FQNEAQ (reference sequence). V was clipped by 1 base and J by 4 bases, with 7 bases between them. CDR3 length: 13 residues. This CDR3 reads CASSLEAPYGYTF. CDR3 in DNA: TGTGCCAGCAGCTTAGAAGCCCCCTATGGCTACACCTTC.

The chain joins TRBV15 to TRBJ1-2; D uncertain. Germline V gives CDR1 LNHNV, CDR2 YYDKDF (reference sequence). The CDR3 has 13 residues. V gave up 1 base and J gave up 0 bases, with 3 bases separating them. The CDR3 DNA is TGTGCCACCAGCAGAGGCACTAACTATGGCTACACCTTC. Amino acids: CATSRGTNYGYTF.

This clone was seen only a few times. The gene calls are TRBV29-1 and TRBJ2-5, with unresolved D. There are 13 residues in the CDR3. Germline V CDR1 and CDR2: SQVTM, ANQGSEA. V gave up 4 bases and J gave up 7 bases, with 16 bases separating them. The CDR3 here is CSVARDGSGTQYF. CDR3 bases: TGCAGCGTTGCAAGAGACGGCAGTGGGACCCAGTACTTC.

This clone came up a few times. The chain combines TRBV2 with TRBJ2-3, with no clear D. V lost 6 bases to trimming and J lost 4 bases, with 5 bases between them. CDR1 is SNHLY and CDR2 is FYNNEI in the germline V gene. This CDR3 has 11 residues. CDR3 nucleotides: TGTGCCAGCAGGCCACCAGATACGCAGTATTTT. Encoded protein: CASRPPDTQYF.

The CDR3 coding sequence is TGTGCCAGCAGTGCGCCTGGGGAATCCTACGAGCAGTACTTC. This sequence encodes CASSAPGESYEQYF. The chain links TRBV2 to TRBJ2-7; no reliable D call. The V gene lost 4 bases and the J gene lost 1 base, with 11 bases spanning the gap. CDR1 is SNHLY and CDR2 is FYNNEI in the germline V gene. This CDR3 has 14 amino acids.

This clone was seen more than once but under ten times. The chain recombines TRBV4-1 with TRBJ1-1; D is undetermined. V lost 0 bases and J 6 bases, leaving 14 bases between the germline ends. The length of the CDR3 is 15 residues. In germline, CDR1 is MGHRA, CDR2 YSYEKL. DNA of the CDR3: TGCGCCAGCAGCCAAGATCGGCTCACCGGGTCTGAAGCTTTCTTT. As protein: CASSQDRLTGSEAFF.

The chain recombines TRBV4-2 with TRBJ1-4; D gene unclear. V lost 1 base and J 10 bases, leaving 10 bases between the germline ends. The CDR3 contains 13 residues. Looked up from germline, CDR1 is LGHNA and CDR2 is YNFKEQ. In DNA, the CDR3 is TGTGCCAGCAGCCAAGGCACACGGGGAAAACTGTTTTTT. This encodes CASSQGTRGKLFF.